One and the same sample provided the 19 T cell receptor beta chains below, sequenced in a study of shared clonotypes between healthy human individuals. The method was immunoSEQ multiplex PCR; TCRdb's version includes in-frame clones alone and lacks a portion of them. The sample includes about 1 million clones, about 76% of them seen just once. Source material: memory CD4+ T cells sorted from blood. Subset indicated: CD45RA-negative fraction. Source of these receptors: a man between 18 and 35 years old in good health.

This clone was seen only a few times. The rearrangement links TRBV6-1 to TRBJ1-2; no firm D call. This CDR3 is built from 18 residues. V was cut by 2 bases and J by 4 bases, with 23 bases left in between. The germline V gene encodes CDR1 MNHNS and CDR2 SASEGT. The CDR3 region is CASSETATRRAPSYGYTF. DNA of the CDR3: TGTGCCAGCAGTGAAACTGCGACCAGGAGGGCCCCTAGCTATGGCTACACCTTC.

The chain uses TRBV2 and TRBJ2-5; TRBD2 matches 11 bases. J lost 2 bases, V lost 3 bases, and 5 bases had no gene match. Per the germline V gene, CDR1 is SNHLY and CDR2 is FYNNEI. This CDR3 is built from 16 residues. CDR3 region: CASSDGASGRQETQYF. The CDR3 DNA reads TGTGCCAGCAGTGATGGGGCTAGCGGGAGGCAAGAGACCCAGTACTTC.

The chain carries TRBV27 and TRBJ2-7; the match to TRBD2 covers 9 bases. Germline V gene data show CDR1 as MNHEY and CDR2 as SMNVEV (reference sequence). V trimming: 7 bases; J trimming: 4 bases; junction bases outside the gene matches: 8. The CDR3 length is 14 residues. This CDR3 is CASKVGLAGYEQYF. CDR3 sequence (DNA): TGTGCCAGCAAGGTGGGGCTAGCGGGATACGAGCAGTACTTC.

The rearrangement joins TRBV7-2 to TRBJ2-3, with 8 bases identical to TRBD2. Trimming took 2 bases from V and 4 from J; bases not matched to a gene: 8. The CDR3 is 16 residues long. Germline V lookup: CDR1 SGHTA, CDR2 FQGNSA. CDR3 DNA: TGTGCCAGCAGCTTAATCGGGGGGGCCGCGGCAGATACGCAGTATTTT. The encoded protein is CASSLIGGAAADTQYF.

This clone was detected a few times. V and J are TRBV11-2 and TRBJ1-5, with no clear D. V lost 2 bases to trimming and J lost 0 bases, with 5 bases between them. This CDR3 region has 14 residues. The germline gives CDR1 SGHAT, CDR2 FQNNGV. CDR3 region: CASSLWGSNQPQHF. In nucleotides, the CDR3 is TGTGCCAGCAGCTTATGGGGTAGCAATCAGCCCCAGCATTTT.

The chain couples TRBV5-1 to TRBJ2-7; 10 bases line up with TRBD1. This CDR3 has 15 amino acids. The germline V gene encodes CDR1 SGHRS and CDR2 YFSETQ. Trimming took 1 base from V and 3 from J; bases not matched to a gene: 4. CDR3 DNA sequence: TGCGCCAGCAGCTTGTTAGGGGACAGGGGCTACGAGCAGTACTTC. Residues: CASSLLGDRGYEQYF.

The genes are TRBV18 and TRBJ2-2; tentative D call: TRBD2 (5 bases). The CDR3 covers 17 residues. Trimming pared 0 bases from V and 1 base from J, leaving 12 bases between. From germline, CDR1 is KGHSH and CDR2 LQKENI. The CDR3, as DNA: TGTGCCAGCTCACCACCGAGTCTCCGGGGGAACACCGGGGAGCTGTTTTTT. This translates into CASSPPSLRGNTGELFF.

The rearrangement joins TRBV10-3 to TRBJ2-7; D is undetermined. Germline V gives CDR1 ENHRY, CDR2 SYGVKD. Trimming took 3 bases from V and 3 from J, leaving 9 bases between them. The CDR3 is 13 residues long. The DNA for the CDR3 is TGTGCCATCAGTGATGGGTTTATCTACGAGCAGTACTTC. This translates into CAISDGFIYEQYF.

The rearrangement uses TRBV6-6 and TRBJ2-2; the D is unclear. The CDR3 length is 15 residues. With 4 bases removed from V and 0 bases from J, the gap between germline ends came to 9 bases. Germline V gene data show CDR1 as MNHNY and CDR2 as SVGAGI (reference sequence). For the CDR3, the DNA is TGTGCCAGCAGTTCACGATCAGCGAACACCGGGGAGCTGTTTTTT. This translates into CASSSRSANTGELFF.

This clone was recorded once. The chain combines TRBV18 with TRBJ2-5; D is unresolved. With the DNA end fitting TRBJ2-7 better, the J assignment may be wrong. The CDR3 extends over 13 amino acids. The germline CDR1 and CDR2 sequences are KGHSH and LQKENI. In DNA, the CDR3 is TGTGCCAGCTCACCAATCAGGTTCTACGAGCAGTACTTC. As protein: CASSPIRFYEQYF.

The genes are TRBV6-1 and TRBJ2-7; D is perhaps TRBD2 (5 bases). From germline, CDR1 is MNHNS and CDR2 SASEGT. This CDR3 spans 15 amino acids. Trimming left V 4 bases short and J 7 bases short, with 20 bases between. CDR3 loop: CASSGSGRATREQYF. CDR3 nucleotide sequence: TGTGCCAGCAGTGGTTCTGGGCGGGCAACGAGGGAGCAGTACTTC.

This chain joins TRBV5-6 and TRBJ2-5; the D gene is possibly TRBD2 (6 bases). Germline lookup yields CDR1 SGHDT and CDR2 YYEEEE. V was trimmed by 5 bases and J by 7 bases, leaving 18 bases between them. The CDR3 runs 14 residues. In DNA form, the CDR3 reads TGTGCCAGCAGGGATAGCGGTCGAATTGTGACCCAGTACTTC. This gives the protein CASRDSGRIVTQYF.

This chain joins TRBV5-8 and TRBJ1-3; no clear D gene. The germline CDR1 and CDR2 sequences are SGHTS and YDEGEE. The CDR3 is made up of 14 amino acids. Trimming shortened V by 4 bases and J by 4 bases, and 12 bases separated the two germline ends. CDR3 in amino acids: CASSPALAGNTIYF. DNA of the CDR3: TGTGCCAGCAGCCCTGCCCTTGCAGGAAACACCATATATTTT.

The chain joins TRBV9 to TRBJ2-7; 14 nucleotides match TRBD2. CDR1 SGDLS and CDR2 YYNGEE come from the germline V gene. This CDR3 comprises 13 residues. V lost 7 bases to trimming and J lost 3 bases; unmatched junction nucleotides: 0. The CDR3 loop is CASGTSGSYEQYF. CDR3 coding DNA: TGTGCCAGCGGGACTAGCGGGAGCTACGAGCAGTACTTC.

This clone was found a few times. CDR3 DNA: TGTGCCAGCAGCCCACAGGGATCCGCGGCCCCGAACCAGTACTTC. Translated, it gives CASSPQGSAAPNQYF. The chain has TRBV7-9 and TRBJ2-5, with D maybe TRBD1 (6 bases). The CDR3 has 15 amino acids. V lost 5 bases and J lost 10, with 23 bases in between. CDR1 SEHNR and CDR2 FQNEAQ come from the germline V gene (reference sequence).

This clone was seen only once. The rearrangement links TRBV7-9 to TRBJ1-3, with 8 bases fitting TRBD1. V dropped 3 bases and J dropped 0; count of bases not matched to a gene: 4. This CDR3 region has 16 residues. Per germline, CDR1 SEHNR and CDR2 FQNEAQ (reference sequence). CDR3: CASSLLDRASGNTIYF. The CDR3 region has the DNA TGTGCCAGCAGCTTGTTGGACAGGGCCTCTGGAAACACCATATATTTT.

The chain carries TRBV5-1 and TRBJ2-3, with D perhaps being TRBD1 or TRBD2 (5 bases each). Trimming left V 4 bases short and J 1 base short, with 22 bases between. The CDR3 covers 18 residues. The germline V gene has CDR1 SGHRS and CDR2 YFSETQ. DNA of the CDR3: TGCGCCAGCAGCGTATTGGGATGGGGGAATGGAGGCACAGATACGCAGTATTTT. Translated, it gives CASSVLGWGNGGTDTQYF.

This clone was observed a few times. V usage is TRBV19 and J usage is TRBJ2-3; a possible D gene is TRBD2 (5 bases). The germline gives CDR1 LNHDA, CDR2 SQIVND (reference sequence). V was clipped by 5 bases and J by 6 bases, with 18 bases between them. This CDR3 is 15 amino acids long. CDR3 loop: CASSLLSGVRDTQYF. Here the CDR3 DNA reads TGTGCCAGTAGTCTCCTCTCCGGGGTCAGGGATACGCAGTATTTT. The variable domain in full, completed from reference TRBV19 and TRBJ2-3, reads DGGITQSPKYLFRKEGQNVTLSCEQNLNHDAMYWYRQDPGQGLRLIYYSQIVNDFQKGDIAEGYSVSREKKESFPLTVTSAQKNPTAFYLCASSLLSGVRDTQYFGPGTRLTVL.

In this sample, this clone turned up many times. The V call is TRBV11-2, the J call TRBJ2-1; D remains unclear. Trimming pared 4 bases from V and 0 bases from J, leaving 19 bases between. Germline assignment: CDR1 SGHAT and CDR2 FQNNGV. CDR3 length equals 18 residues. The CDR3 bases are TGTGCCAGCAGCTCGGTATTCCAGACGGCCAGCTCCTACAATGAGCAGTTCTTC. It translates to CASSSVFQTASSYNEQFF.